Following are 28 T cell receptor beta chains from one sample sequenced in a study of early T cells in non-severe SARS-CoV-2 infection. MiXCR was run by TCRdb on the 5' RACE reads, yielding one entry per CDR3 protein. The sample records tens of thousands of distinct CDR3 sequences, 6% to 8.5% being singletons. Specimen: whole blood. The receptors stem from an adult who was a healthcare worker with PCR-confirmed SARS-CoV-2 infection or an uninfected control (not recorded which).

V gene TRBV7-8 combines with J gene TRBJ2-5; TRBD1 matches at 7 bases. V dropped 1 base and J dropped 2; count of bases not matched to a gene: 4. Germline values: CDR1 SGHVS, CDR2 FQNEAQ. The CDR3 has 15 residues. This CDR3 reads CASSLVSGQQETQYF. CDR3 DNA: TGTGCCAGCAGCTTAGTGTCGGGACAGCAAGAGACCCAGTACTTC.

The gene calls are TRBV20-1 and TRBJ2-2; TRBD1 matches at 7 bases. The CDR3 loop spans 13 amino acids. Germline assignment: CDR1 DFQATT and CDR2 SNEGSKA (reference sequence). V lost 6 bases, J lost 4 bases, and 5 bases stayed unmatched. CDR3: CSAGDSSTGELFF. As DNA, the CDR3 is TGCAGTGCCGGGGACAGCTCCACCGGGGAGCTGTTTTTT.

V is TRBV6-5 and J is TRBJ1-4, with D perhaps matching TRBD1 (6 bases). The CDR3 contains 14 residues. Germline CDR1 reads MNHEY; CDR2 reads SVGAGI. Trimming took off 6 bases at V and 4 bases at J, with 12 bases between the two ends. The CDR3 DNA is TGTGCCAGCAGACAGGGACGTCGTAATGAAAAACTGTTTTTT. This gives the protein CASRQGRRNEKLFF.

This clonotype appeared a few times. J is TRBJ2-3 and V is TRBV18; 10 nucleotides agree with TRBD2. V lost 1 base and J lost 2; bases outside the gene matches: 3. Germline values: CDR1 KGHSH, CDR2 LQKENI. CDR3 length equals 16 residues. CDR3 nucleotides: TGTGCCAGCTCACCACTTGGGACTAGCGACACAGATACGCAGTATTTT. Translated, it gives CASSPLGTSDTDTQYF.

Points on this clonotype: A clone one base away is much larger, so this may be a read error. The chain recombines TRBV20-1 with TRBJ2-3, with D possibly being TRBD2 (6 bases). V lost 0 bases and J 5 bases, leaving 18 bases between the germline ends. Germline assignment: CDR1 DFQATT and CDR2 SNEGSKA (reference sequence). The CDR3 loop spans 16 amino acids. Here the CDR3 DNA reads TGCAGTGCTAGAGACCCGAGAGTGGCAGCGGGAGATACGCAGTATTTT. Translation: CSARDPRVAAGDTQYF.

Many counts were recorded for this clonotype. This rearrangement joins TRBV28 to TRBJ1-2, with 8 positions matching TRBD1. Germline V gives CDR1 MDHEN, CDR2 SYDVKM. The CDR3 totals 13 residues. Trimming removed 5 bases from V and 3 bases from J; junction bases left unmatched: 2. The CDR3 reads CASSGTGHYGYTF. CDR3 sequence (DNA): TGTGCCAGCAGTGGGACAGGCCACTATGGCTACACCTTC.

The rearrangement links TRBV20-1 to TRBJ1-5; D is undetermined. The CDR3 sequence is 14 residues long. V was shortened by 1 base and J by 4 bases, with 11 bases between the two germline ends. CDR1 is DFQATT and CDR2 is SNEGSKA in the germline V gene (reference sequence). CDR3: CSARVLPENQPQHF. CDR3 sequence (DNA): TGCAGTGCTAGAGTGTTGCCCGAAAATCAGCCCCAGCATTTT.

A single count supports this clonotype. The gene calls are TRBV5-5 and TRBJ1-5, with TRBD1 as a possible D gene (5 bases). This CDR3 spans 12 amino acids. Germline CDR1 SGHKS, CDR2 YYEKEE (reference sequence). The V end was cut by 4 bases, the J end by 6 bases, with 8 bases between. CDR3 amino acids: CASSAQGQPQHF. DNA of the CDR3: TGTGCCAGCAGCGCTCAGGGTCAGCCCCAGCATTTT.

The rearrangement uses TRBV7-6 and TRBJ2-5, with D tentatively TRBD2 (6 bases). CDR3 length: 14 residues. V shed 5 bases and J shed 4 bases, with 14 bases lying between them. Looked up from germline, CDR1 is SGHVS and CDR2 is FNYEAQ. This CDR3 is CASSLTAGRETQYF. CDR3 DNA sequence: TGTGCCAGCAGCCTCACCGCGGGGAGAGAGACCCAGTACTTC.

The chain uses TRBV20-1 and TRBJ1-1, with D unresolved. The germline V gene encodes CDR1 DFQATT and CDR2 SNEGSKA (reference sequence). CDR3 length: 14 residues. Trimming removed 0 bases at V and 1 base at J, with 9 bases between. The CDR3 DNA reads TGCAGTGCTAGAGATCACCGGGGGAACACTGAAGCTTTCTTT. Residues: CSARDHRGNTEAFF.

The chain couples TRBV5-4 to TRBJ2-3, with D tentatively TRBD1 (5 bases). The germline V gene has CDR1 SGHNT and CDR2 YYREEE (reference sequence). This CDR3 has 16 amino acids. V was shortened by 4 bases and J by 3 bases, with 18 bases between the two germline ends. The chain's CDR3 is CASSPPMARGTDTQYF. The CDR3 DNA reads TGTGCCAGCAGCCCCCCCATGGCTAGGGGAACAGATACGCAGTATTTT. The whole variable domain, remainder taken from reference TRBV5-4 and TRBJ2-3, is ETGVTQSPTHLIKTRGQQVTLRCSSQSGHNTVSWYQQALGQGPQFIFQYYREEENGRGNFPPRFSGLQFPNYSSELNVNALELDDSALYLCASSPPMARGTDTQYFGPGTRLTVL.

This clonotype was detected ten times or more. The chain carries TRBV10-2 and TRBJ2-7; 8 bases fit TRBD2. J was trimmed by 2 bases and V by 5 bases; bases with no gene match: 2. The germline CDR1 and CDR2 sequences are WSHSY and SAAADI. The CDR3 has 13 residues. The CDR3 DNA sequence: TGCGCCAGCAGTAACGGGAGGGCCTACGAGCAGTACTTC. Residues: CASSNGRAYEQYF.

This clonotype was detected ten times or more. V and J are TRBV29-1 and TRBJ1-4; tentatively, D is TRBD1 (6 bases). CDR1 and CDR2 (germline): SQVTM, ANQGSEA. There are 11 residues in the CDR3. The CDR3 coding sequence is TGCAGTGCTGGAAGGGGGGAAAAACTGTTTTTT. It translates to CSAGRGEKLFF.

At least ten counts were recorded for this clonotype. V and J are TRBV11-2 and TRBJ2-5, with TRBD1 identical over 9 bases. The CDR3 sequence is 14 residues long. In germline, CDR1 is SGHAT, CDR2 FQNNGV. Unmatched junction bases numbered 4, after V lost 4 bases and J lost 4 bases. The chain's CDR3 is CASSSDRGGETQYF. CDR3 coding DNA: TGTGCCAGCAGCTCGGACAGGGGTGGAGAGACCCAGTACTTC. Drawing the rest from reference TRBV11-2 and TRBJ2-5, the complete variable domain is EAGVAQSPRYKIIEKRQSVAFWCNPISGHATLYWYQQILGQGPKLLIQFQNNGVVDDSQLPKDRFSAERLKGVDSTLKIQPAKLEDSAVYLCASSSDRGGETQYFGPGTRLLVL.

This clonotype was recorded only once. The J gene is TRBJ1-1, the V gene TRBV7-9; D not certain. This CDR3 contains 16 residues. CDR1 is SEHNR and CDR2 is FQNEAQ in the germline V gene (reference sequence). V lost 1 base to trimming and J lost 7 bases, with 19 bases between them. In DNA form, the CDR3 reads TGTGCCAGCAGCTTAGGGGCAGACTCTGGCTTGAATGAAGCTTTCTTT. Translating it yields CASSLGADSGLNEAFF. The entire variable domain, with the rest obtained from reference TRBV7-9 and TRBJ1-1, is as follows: DTGVSQNPRHKITKRGQNVTFRCDPISEHNRLYWYRQTLGQGPEFLTYFQNEAQLEKSRLLSDRFSAERPKGSFSTLEIQRTEQGDSAMYLCASSLGADSGLNEAFFGQGTRLTVV.

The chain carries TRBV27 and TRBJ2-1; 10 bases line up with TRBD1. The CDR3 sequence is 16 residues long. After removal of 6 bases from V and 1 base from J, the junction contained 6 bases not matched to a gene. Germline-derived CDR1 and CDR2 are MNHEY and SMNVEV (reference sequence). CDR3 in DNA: TGTGCCAGCAGATCCGGACAGGGGGTGTCCTACAATGAGCAGTTCTTC. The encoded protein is CASRSGQGVSYNEQFF.

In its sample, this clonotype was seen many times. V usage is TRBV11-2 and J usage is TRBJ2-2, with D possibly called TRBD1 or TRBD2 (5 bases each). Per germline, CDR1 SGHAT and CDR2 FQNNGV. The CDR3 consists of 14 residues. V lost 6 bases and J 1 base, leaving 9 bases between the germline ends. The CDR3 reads CASSRDVNTGELFF. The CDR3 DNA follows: TGTGCCAGCAGTCGGGACGTGAACACCGGGGAGCTGTTTTTT.

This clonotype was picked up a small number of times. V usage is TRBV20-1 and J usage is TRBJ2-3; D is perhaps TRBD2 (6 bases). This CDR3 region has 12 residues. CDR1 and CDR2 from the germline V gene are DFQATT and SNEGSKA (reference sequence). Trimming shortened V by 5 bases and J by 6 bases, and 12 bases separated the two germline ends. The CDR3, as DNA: TGCAGTGCTTACGGGAGACGGGATACGCAGTATTTT. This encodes CSAYGRRDTQYF.

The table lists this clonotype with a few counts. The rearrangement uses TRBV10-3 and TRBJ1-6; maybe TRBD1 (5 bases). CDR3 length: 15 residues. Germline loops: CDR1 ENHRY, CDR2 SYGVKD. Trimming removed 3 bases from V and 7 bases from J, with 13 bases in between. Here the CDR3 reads CAISDGQGSNSPLHF. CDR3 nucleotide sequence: TGTGCCATCAGTGATGGGCAGGGCTCGAATTCACCCCTCCACTTT.

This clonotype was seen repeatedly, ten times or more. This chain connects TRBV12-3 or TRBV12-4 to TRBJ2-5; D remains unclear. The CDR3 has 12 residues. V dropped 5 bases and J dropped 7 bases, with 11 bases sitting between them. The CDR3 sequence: CASSIRTPTQYF. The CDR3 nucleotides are TGTGCCAGCAGTATCCGGACCCCGACCCAGTACTTC.

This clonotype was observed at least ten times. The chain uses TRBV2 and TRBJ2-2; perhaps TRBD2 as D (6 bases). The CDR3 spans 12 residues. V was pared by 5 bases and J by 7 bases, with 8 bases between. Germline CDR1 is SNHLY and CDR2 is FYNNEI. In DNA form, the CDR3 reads TGTGCCAGCAGTAAGGGAGGCGGGGAGCTGTTTTTT. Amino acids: CASSKGGGELFF.

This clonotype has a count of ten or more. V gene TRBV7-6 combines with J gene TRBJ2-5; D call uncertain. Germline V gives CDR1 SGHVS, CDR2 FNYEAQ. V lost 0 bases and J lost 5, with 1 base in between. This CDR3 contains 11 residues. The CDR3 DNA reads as TGTGCCAGCAGCTTAGCGGAGACCCAGTACTTC. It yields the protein CASSLAETQYF.

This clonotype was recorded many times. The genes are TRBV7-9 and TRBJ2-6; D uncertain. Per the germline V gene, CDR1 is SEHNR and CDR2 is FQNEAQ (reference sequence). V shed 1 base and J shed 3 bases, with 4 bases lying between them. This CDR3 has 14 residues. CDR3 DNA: TGTGCCAGCAGCTTAGTTAGTGGGGCCAACGTCCTGACTTTC. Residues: CASSLVSGANVLTF.

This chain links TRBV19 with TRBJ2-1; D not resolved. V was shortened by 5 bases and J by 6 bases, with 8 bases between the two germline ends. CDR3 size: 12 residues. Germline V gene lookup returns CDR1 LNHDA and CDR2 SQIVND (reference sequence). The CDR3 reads CASSSRSNEQFF. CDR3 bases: TGTGCCAGTAGTTCTAGATCCAATGAGCAGTTCTTC.

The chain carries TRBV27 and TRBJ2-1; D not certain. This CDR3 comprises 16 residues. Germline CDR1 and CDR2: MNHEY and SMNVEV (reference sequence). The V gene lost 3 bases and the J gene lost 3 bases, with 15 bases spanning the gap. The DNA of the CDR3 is TGTGCCAGCAGTTTCAGTGGCAGGAACCTCTACAATGAGCAGTTCTTC. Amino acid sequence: CASSFSGRNLYNEQFF.

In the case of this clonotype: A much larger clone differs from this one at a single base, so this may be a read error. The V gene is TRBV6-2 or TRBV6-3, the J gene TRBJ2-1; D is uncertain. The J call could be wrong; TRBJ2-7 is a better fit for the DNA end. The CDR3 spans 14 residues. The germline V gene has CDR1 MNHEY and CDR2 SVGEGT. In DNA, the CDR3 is TGTGCCAGCAGTTCTGCAAGCTCCTACAATGAGCAGTACTTC. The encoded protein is CASSSASSYNEQYF.

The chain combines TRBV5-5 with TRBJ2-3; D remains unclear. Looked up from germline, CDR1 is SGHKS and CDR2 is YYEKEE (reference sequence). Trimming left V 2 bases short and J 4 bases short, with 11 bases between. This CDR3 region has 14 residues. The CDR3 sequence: CASSLRSNADTQYF. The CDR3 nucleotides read TGTGCCAGCAGCTTAAGGTCGAACGCAGATACGCAGTATTTT. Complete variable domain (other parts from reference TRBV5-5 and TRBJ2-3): DAGVTQSPTHLIKTRGQQVTLRCSPISGHKSVSWYQQVLGQGPQFIFQYYEKEERGRGNFPDRFSARQFPNYSSELNVNALLLGDSALYLCASSLRSNADTQYFGPGTRLTVL.

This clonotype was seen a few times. CDR3 in amino acids: CASSVNPTDTQYF. The CDR3 DNA reads TGTGCCAGCAGCGTAAACCCCACAGATACGCAGTATTTT. The chain couples TRBV9 to TRBJ2-3; no firm D call. Germline CDR1 SGDLS, CDR2 YYNGEE. The CDR3 is 13 amino acids. V was pared by 1 base and J by 2 bases, with 5 bases between. The variable domain in full, with the rest retrieved from reference TRBV9 and TRBJ2-3, is DSGVTQTPKHLITATGQRVTLRCSPRSGDLSVYWYQQSLDQGLQFLIQYYNGEERAKGNILERFSAQQFPDLHSELNLSSLELGDSALYFCASSVNPTDTQYFGPGTRLTVL.